This TCR beta chain was retrieved from a study of cytomegalovirus exposure and HLA in healthy donors. Overall study findings and caveats: For most TCR sequences rarity was the rule, although some public TCRs occurred in many donors.

The V gene's germline CDR1 is LNHDA and CDR2 SQIVND (reference sequence). This CDR3 has 13 amino acids. The V gene end was trimmed by 4 bases and the J gene end by 5 bases; junction bases not matched to a gene: 5. In the case of this clone: The target antigen is unknown.

The PCR had 60 Vbeta and 13 Jbeta primers. Sequenced by immunoSEQ multiplex PCR; TCRdb stores in-frame clones only, minus some. The sample lists approximately 120,000 clones; roughly 80% were seen once. This clonotype was obtained from a man aged 18 to 30 in good health and CMV-seropositive. This chain links TRBV19 with TRBJ2-7, with 7 bases aligning to TRBD1. Sequences were obtained from PBMCs. The CDR3 coding sequence is TGTGCCAGTAGTAGAAGGGGACAGAACGAGCAGTACTTC. It translates to CASSRRGQNEQYF. Using reference TRBV19 and TRBJ2-7 for the parts outside the CDR3, the full variable domain is DGGITQSPKYLFRKEGQNVTLSCEQNLNHDAMYWYRQDPGQGLRLIYYSQIVNDFQKGDIAEGYSVSREKKESFPLTVTSAQKNPTAFYLCASSRRGQNEQYFGPGTRLTVT.